This record looks at one T cell receptor beta chain sequence and its context. The record originates from a study of shared clonotypes between healthy human individuals. Selected positively for CCR7 and CD45RO-negative, naive CD8 cells excluded terminally differentiated effector memory CD45RA+ cells. The CDR3 covers 14 residues. Looked up from germline, CDR1 is LGHNA and CDR2 is YSLEER. Trimming stripped 1 base from V and 7 bases from J, with 14 bases between. Here immunoSEQ multiplex PCR was the method, and the copy in TCRdb shows in-frame clones only, minus some. The table records approximately 2,200,000 clones, about 93% of them present only once.

The sequenced sample consisted of naive CD8+ T cells from PBMCs. V usage is TRBV4-3 and J usage is TRBJ2-7, with D perhaps assigned TRBD1 or TRBD2 (5 bases each). The origin of this receptor is a man younger than 30 in good health. Some clones in this sample may be carry-over from other donors' samples. CDR3 in amino acids: CASSQGIGTSEQYF. The CDR3 nucleotides read TGCGCCAGCAGCCAAGGGATAGGGACCTCGGAGCAGTACTTC.